A selection of T cell receptor beta chains follows, all from one sample in a study of spatial heterogeneity in lung cancer. TCRdb used MiXCR to reprocess the 5' RACE reads, holding one entry per CDR3 protein. Counted here are about 94,000 distinct CDR3 sequences, around 19% occurring once; the ten biggest clones make up 20% to 25%. Sequences were derived from PBMCs, sampled at follow-up. These receptors all stem from a male donor with early-stage non-small cell lung cancer. Each CDR3 is given with its conserved first and last residue. The D gene is left open where the match is weak. Clone size, where shown, is once, few, many, or a class for clones that have expanded.

d_call,j_call,v_call,clone_size,cdr3_aa,cdr3_nt
.,TRBJ1-2,TRBV6-5,many,CASRNTGSIYGYTF,TGTGCCAGCAGAAACACCGGGAGCATCTATGGCTACACCTTC
.,TRBJ1-2,TRBV6-5,.,CASSGSGIYGYTF,TGTGCCAGCAGTGGCTCAGGGATCTATGGCTACACCTTC
.,TRBJ1-1,TRBV6-1,many,CASRKEVATEAFF,TGTGCCAGCAGGAAGGAGGTTGCCACTGAAGCTTTCTTT
.,TRBJ1-1,TRBV11-3,many,CASSLNWATGAEAFF,TGTGCCAGCAGCTTAAACTGGGCAACAGGCGCTGAAGCTTTCTTT
.,TRBJ2-2,TRBV12-3/TRBV12-4,many,CASSFTGELFF,TGTGCCAGCAGCTTTACCGGGGAGCTGTTTTTT
.,TRBJ1-1,TRBV18,.,CASSPIRDTEAFF,TGTGCCAGCTCACCAATAAGGGACACTGAAGCTTTCTTT
.,TRBJ1-1,TRBV20-1,.,CSAREHPFGTEAFF,TGCAGTGCTAGAGAACACCCTTTCGGCACTGAAGCTTTCTTT
TRBD2,TRBJ2-3,TRBV6-2/TRBV6-3,many,CASSWNSVAGDTQYF,TGTGCCAGCAGTTGGAACTCGGTAGCGGGAGATACGCAGTATTTT
.,TRBJ2-3,TRBV4-1,.,CASSPVPGLGGKPDTQYF,TGCGCCAGCAGCCCAGTCCCGGGACTTGGCGGCAAGCCAGATACGCAGTATTTT
TRBD2,TRBJ2-3,TRBV24-1,.,CATRGLAEVDTQYF,TGTGCCACCAGGGGACTAGCGGAGGTAGATACGCAGTATTTT
TRBD2,TRBJ2-3,TRBV20-1,few,CSARVAGGLLDTQYF,TGCAGTGCTAGAGTGGCGGGAGGACTCCTAGATACGCAGTATTTT
.,TRBJ2-7,TRBV7-9,few,CASSLPGRHEQYF,TGTGCCAGCAGCTTACCCGGGCGGCACGAGCAGTACTTC
.,TRBJ2-7,TRBV3-1,.,CASSQVGGSEQYF,TGTGCCAGCAGCCAAGTGGGGGGCAGCGAGCAGTACTTC
.,TRBJ2-2,TRBV10-3,.,CAISESGPRNTGELFF,TGTGCCATCAGTGAGTCAGGACCAAGGAACACCGGGGAGCTGTTTTTT
.,TRBJ1-6,TRBV4-3,.,CASSQDPGLKGYSPLHF,TGCGCCAGCAGCCAAGATCCGGGGCTGAAGGGATATTCACCCCTCCACTTT
.,TRBJ2-2,TRBV7-8,few,CASSLGITGELFF,TGTGCCAGCAGCTTGGGGATTACCGGGGAGCTGTTTTTT
.,TRBJ2-1,TRBV28,.,CASSTGTASRNEQFF,TGTGCCAGCAGCACCGGGACGGCGAGCAGGAATGAGCAGTTCTTC
.,TRBJ2-7,TRBV7-2,.,CASSPGTASSYEQYF,TGTGCCAGCAGCCCCGGGACGGCAAGCTCCTACGAGCAGTACTTC
.,TRBJ1-1,TRBV7-9,.,CASRAGLNTEAFF,TGTGCCAGCAGGGCCGGCTTGAACACTGAAGCTTTCTTT
TRBD1,TRBJ2-7,TRBV20-1,.,CSVSGGPLYEQYF,TGCAGTGTATCAGGGGGACCCCTATACGAGCAGTACTTC
TRBD1,TRBJ2-2,TRBV2,.,CASRKGTGTGELFF,TGTGCCAGCAGGAAGGGGACAGGGACCGGGGAGCTGTTTTTT
.,TRBJ1-5,TRBV7-2,many,CASSLMGEQPQHF,TGTGCCAGCAGCTTAATGGGTGAGCAGCCCCAGCATTTT
.,TRBJ2-7,TRBV11-2,once,CASSLHYEQYF,TGTGCCAGCAGCCTTCATTACGAGCAGTACTTC
.,TRBJ2-3,TRBV7-6,few,CASSLSPVDTDTQYF,TGTGCCAGCAGCTTATCACCCGTCGACACAGATACGCAGTATTTT
.,TRBJ2-6,TRBV18,.,CASSPRTSGANVLTF,TGTGCCAGCTCACCACGGACCTCTGGGGCCAACGTCCTGACTTTC
.,TRBJ2-3,TRBV20-1,few,CSARDERSDTQYF,TGCAGTGCTAGAGATGAGAGGTCAGATACGCAGTATTTT
TRBD2,TRBJ2-7,TRBV11-1,.,CASSSGLVGEQYF,TGTGCCAGCAGCTCGGGACTAGTGGGCGAGCAGTACTTC
.,TRBJ2-1,TRBV4-1,.,CASSQIPRLAAYNEQFF,TGCGCCAGCAGCCAAATTCCAAGACTCGCTGCCTACAATGAGCAGTTCTTC
.,TRBJ1-2,TRBV5-1,many,CASSGDTNYGYTF,TGCGCCAGCAGCGGGGACACCAACTATGGCTACACCTTC
.,TRBJ2-7,TRBV12-3/TRBV12-4,many,CASRDGSSYEQYF,TGTGCCAGCAGGGATGGGTCCTCCTACGAGCAGTACTTC
TRBD1,TRBJ2-1,TRBV24-1,.,CATSEPAGGTNYNEQFF,TGTGCCACCAGTGAGCCAGCAGGGGGCACCAACTACAATGAGCAGTTCTTC
TRBD2,TRBJ2-1,TRBV20-1,.,CSARDFSGSSYNEQFF,TGCAGTGCTAGAGACTTTAGCGGGAGCTCCTACAATGAGCAGTTCTTC
.,TRBJ2-2,TRBV4-3,many,CASSHRNGLTGELFF,TGCGCCAGCAGCCACCGCAACGGGCTCACCGGGGAGCTGTTTTTT
.,TRBJ2-5,TRBV5-1,many,CASSLRTGKETQYF,TGCGCCAGCAGCTTACGAACGGGAAAAGAGACCCAGTACTTC
.,TRBJ2-1,TRBV18,many,CASSLQGGVRDEQFF,TGTGCCAGCTCACTCCAGGGGGGCGTTAGAGACGAGCAGTTCTTC
.,TRBJ2-2,TRBV30,few,CAWSWQTGELFF,TGTGCCTGGAGTTGGCAGACCGGGGAGCTGTTTTTT
.,TRBJ1-1,TRBV6-2/TRBV6-3,few,CASSSEDGTEAFF,TGTGCCAGCAGCTCCGAAGACGGGACTGAAGCTTTCTTT
.,TRBJ1-3,TRBV7-2,.,CASRPSGNTIYF,TGTGCCAGCAGACCCTCTGGAAACACCATATATTTT
TRBD1,TRBJ2-7,TRBV5-1,few,CASSERQGRAYEQYF,TGCGCCAGCAGCGAACGACAGGGAAGGGCCTACGAGCAGTACTTC
.,TRBJ2-5,TRBV7-6,.,CASSPLVGETQYF,TGTGCCAGCAGCCCCCTTGTCGGAGAGACCCAGTACTTC
TRBD1,TRBJ2-1,TRBV27,few,CASRLTGASYNEQFF,TGTGCCAGCAGACTTACAGGGGCGTCCTACAATGAGCAGTTCTTC
.,TRBJ2-1,TRBV10-2,.,CASSEPQENNEQFF,TGCGCCAGCAGTGAGCCTCAGGAAAACAATGAGCAGTTCTTC
TRBD2,TRBJ2-4,TRBV5-1,.,CASSLVGTSGVGNIQYF,TGCGCCAGCAGCTTGGTTGGGACTAGCGGGGTTGGAAACATTCAGTACTTC
.,TRBJ2-5,TRBV5-6,few,CASSLSFRDGEETQYF,TGTGCCAGCAGCTTATCTTTCCGGGACGGCGAAGAGACCCAGTACTTC
.,TRBJ1-2,TRBV6-2/TRBV6-3,.,CASRTGEGYGYTF,TGTGCCAGCAGGACGGGGGAAGGCTATGGCTACACCTTC
.,TRBJ2-7,TRBV20-1,few,CSARDLRGSSYEQYF,TGCAGTGCTAGAGATCTTAGGGGGTCCTCCTACGAGCAGTACTTC
.,TRBJ1-5,TRBV24-1,few,CATSDRGVSSNQPQHF,TGTGCCACCAGTGACAGGGGAGTTTCGAGCAATCAGCCCCAGCATTTT
.,TRBJ2-1,TRBV15,few,CATSREGVEQFF,TGTGCCACCAGCAGAGAAGGGGTGGAGCAGTTCTTC
.,TRBJ2-4,TRBV6-2/TRBV6-3,.,CASSRPNYIQYF,TGTGCCAGCAGTCGACCAAACTACATTCAGTACTTC
TRBD1,TRBJ2-7,TRBV12-3/TRBV12-4,.,CASRESTGGSYEQYF,TGTGCCAGCAGGGAGAGCACAGGGGGGTCCTACGAGCAGTACTTC
TRBD1,TRBJ1-5,TRBV20-1,few,CSVGTGINQPQHF,TGCAGTGTTGGGACAGGGATCAATCAGCCCCAGCATTTT
.,TRBJ1-1,TRBV20-1,few,CSASYPGPGLLF,TGCAGTGCTAGTTATCCGGGACCCGGACTTCTCTTT
TRBD2,TRBJ2-1,TRBV9,.,CASSNSGASYNEQFF,TGTGCCAGCAGCAATAGCGGGGCGTCCTACAATGAGCAGTTCTTC